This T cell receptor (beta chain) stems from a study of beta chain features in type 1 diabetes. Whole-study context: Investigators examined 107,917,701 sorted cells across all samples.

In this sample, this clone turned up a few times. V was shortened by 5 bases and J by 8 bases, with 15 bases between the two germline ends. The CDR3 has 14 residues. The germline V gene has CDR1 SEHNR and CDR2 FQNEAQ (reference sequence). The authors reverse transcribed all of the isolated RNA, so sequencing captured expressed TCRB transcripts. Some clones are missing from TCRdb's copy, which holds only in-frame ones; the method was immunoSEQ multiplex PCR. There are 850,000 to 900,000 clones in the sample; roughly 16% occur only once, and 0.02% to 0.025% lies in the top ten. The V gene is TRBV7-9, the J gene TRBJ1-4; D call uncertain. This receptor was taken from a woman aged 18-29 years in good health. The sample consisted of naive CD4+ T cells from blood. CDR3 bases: TGTGCCAGCAGCAATAGGAGGGCCCTCGAAAAACTGTTTTTT. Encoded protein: CASSNRRALEKLFF.